This passage covers 13 T cell receptor beta chains from one sample sequenced in a study of regulatory dendritic cells for organ transplantation. Clones were read by immunoSEQ multiplex PCR, and TCRdb kept only the in-frame ones, dropping some. The table lists around 19,000 clones, 74% of them singletons. Sample: memory CD4+ T cells from blood. The subset: CD45RO+ memory T cells. These receptors all come from a human donor in good health.

The V and J genes are TRBV5-4 and TRBJ1-6, with 8 nucleotides matching TRBD1. The CDR3 is 15 residues long. With 4 bases clipped from V and 8 bases from J, the junction kept 8 bases outside the gene matches. The germline V gene encodes CDR1 SGHNT and CDR2 YYREEE (reference sequence). The DNA of the CDR3 is TGTGCCAGCAGCATACCGGGACAGGACCATTCACCCCTCCACTTT. This translates into CASSIPGQDHSPLHF.

The chain carries TRBV2 and TRBJ1-1; no firm D call. Germline CDR1 SNHLY, CDR2 FYNNEI. This CDR3 comprises 15 residues. V lost 8 bases and J 3 bases, leaving 19 bases between the germline ends. CDR3 bases: TGTGCCAGCGAGGCGGAAGCGGGTTCGTACACTGAAGCTTTCTTT. It is translated as CASEAEAGSYTEAFF.

The chain uses TRBV7-9 and TRBJ2-5; 9 positions agree with TRBD1. This CDR3 is 14 amino acids long. The J segment lost 4 bases and the V segment lost 5 bases, leaving 5 bases of the junction unmatched. Germline loops: CDR1 SEHNR, CDR2 FQNEAQ (reference sequence). The CDR3 protein is CASSAGQGGETQYF. The CDR3 DNA reads as TGTGCCAGCAGCGCGGGACAGGGCGGAGAGACCCAGTACTTC.

V and J are TRBV7-2 and TRBJ1-6; D gene uncertain. This CDR3 is built from 15 residues. Germline V gene data show CDR1 as SGHTA and CDR2 as FQGNSA. Trimming cost V 3 bases and J 6 bases, with 12 bases left between them. Here the CDR3 reads CASSFGVPGNSPLHF. CDR3 DNA: TGTGCCAGCAGCTTTGGCGTACCGGGTAATTCACCCCTCCACTTT.

The V gene is TRBV5-1, the J gene TRBJ2-7; tentative D call: TRBD1 (5 bases). Trimming took 0 bases from V and 1 from J, leaving 8 bases between them. Germline V CDR1 and CDR2: SGHRS, YFSETQ. The CDR3 has 14 residues. The CDR3 sequence is CASSLEQESYEQYF. The CDR3, as DNA: TGCGCCAGCAGCTTGGAACAGGAATCCTACGAGCAGTACTTC.

The rearrangement links TRBV6-5 to TRBJ2-5, with TRBD2 identical over 13 bases. This CDR3 spans 15 amino acids. Trimming at V came to 7 bases and at J to 5 bases, leaving 7 bases not matched to a gene. Germline V gives CDR1 MNHEY, CDR2 SVGAGI. CDR3: CASTPPGLAGETQYF. The CDR3 nucleotides are TGTGCCAGCACTCCACCGGGACTAGCGGGGGAGACCCAGTACTTC.

The chain employs TRBV7-7 and TRBJ2-1, with 7 bases identical to TRBD2. There are 14 residues in the CDR3. CDR1 and CDR2 from the germline V gene are SSHAT and FNYEAQ (reference sequence). CDR3 amino acids: CASPPGGSYNEQFF. The CDR3 DNA reads as TGTGCTAGCCCTCCGGGGGGATCTTACAATGAGCAGTTCTTC.

J is TRBJ1-5 and V is TRBV4-2; the D is unclear. Germline lookup yields CDR1 LGHNA and CDR2 YNFKEQ. V lost 0 bases, J lost 7 bases, and 13 bases lay in between. This CDR3 has 15 amino acids. The CDR3 reads CASSQDRERSQPQHF. DNA of the CDR3: TGTGCCAGCAGCCAAGATAGGGAGAGAAGCCAGCCCCAGCATTTT.

CDR3 sequence reads: CASSPQPRTGGINQPQHF. CDR3 nucleotides: TGTGCCAGCTCACCGCAGCCGAGGACAGGGGGAATCAATCAGCCCCAGCATTTT. J is TRBJ1-5 and V is TRBV18, with 10 bases fitting TRBD1. V lost 3 bases and J lost 3; bases outside the gene matches: 11. The CDR3 is made up of 18 amino acids. Germline V CDR1 and CDR2: KGHSH, LQKENI. Based on the CDR3 plus reference TRBV18 and TRBJ1-5, the full variable domain is NAGVMQNPRHLVRRRGQEARLRCSPMKGHSHVYWYRQLPEEGLKFMVYLQKENIIDESGMPKERFSAEFPKEGPSILRIQQVVRGDSAAYFCASSPQPRTGGINQPQHFGDGTRLSIL.

The rearrangement uses TRBV5-1 and TRBJ2-6; 8 bases align to TRBD2. The CDR3 runs to 15 residues. V lost 8 bases to trimming and J lost 3 bases; unmatched junction nucleotides: 7. The germline CDR1 and CDR2 sequences are SGHRS and YFSETQ. CDR3 amino acids: CASHPGGVGANVLTF. The CDR3 nucleotides read TGCGCCAGTCACCCCGGGGGGGTTGGGGCCAACGTCCTGACTTTC.

The gene calls are TRBV7-2 and TRBJ2-1; 7 bases match TRBD1. This CDR3 has 13 residues. Germline V gene sequence: CDR1 SGHTA, CDR2 FQGNSA. Trimming at V came to 5 bases and at J to 7 bases, leaving 5 bases not matched to a gene. CDR3 in amino acids: CASSPTGNNEQFF. As DNA, the CDR3 is TGTGCCAGCAGCCCGACAGGGAATAATGAGCAGTTCTTC.

The chain joins TRBV7-9 to TRBJ2-7; 7 bases are shared with TRBD1. The CDR3 has 15 residues. The junction had 8 bases not matched to a gene; V was cut back by 4 bases and J by 2 bases. The germline gives CDR1 SEHNR, CDR2 FQNEAQ (reference sequence). The CDR3 DNA is TGTGCCAGCAGCTCCCAGGGGGATGTTACCTACGAGCAGTACTTC. It yields the protein CASSSQGDVTYEQYF.

The V call is TRBV11-2, the J call TRBJ2-5, with D possibly TRBD1 on 6 matching bases. The CDR3 consists of 16 residues. V lost 4 bases, J lost 1 base, and 16 bases lay in between. Germline-derived CDR1 and CDR2 are SGHAT and FQNNGV. The chain's CDR3 is CASSSRGQPTQETQYF. The CDR3 DNA follows: TGTGCCAGCAGCTCAAGAGGACAGCCCACCCAAGAGACCCAGTACTTC.